These T cell receptor beta chains were read from a single sample in a study of cytomegalovirus exposure and HLA in healthy donors. Only in-frame clones appear in the TCRdb table, and some are missing; sequencing was by immunoSEQ multiplex PCR. The sample contains approximately 100,000 clones, around 73% of which appear only once. Sequencing was performed on PBMCs. The receptors were sampled from a female donor in good health and CMV-seronegative. Each CDR3 is given with its conserved first and last residue.

cdr3_length: 14
v_call: TRBV28
cdr3_aa: CASSLGTNDYGYTF

cdr3_length: 13
v_call: TRBV5-1
cdr3_aa: CASSPGQATEAFF

cdr3_length: 15
v_call: TRBV10-3
cdr3_aa: CAIRDSIGPKNIQYF

cdr3_length: 16
v_call: TRBV10-2
cdr3_aa: CASSEGGGRRDSPLHF

cdr3_length: 15
v_call: TRBV7-3
cdr3_aa: CASSLVSGGPGEQFF

cdr3_length: 16
v_call: TRBV13
cdr3_aa: CASSLDLAGSGYEQYF

cdr3_length: 17
v_call: TRBV13
cdr3_aa: CASSNQGAGIMNTEAFF

cdr3_length: 16
v_call: TRBV15
cdr3_aa: CATSRDTTGGLEKLFF

cdr3_length: 13
v_call: TRBV27
cdr3_aa: CASKREIADTQYF

cdr3_length: 13
v_call: TRBV29-1
cdr3_aa: CSVVGQGFNEQYF

cdr3_length: 16
v_call: TRBV7-2
cdr3_aa: CASSHSTSFSSYEQYF